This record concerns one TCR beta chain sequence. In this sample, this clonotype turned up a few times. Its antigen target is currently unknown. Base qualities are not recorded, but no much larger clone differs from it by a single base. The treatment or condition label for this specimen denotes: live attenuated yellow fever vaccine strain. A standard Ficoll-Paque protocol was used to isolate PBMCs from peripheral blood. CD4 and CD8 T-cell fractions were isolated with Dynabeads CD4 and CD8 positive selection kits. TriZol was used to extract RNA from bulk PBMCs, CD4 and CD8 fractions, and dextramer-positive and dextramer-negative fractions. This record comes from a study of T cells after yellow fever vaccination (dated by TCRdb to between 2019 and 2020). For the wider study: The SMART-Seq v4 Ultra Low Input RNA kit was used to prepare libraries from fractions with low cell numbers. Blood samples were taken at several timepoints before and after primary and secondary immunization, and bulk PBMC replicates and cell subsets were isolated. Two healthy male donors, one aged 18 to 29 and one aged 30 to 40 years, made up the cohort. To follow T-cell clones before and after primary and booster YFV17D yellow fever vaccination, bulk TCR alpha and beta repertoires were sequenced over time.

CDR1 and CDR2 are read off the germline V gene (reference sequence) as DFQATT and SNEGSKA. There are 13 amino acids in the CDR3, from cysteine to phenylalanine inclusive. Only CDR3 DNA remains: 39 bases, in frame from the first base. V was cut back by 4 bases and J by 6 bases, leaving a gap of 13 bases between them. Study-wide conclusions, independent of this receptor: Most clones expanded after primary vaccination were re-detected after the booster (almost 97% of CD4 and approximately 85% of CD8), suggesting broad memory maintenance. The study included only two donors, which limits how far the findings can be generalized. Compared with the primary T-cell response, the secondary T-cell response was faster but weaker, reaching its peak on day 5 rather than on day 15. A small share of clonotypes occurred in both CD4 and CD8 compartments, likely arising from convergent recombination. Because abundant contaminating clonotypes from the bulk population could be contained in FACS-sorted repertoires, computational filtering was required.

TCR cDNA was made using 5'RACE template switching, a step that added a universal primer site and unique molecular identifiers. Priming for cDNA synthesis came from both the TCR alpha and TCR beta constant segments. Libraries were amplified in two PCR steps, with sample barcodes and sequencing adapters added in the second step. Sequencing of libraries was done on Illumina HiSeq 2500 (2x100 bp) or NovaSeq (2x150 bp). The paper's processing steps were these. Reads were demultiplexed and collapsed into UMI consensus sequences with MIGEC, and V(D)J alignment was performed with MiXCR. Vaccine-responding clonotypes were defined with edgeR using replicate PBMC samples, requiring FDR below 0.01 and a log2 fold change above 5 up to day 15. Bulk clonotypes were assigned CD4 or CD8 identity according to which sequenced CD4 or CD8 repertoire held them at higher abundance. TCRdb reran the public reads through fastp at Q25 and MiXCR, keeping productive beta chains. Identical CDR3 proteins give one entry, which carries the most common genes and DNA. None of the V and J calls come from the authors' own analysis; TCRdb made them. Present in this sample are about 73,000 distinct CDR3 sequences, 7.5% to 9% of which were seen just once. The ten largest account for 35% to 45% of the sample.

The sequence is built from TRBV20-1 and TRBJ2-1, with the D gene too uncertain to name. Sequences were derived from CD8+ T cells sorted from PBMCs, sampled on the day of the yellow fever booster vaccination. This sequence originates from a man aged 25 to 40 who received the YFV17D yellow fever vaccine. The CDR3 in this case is CSAIGPPGNEQFF. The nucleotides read TGCAGTGCTATTGGACCTCCTGGCAATGAGCAGTTCTTC.